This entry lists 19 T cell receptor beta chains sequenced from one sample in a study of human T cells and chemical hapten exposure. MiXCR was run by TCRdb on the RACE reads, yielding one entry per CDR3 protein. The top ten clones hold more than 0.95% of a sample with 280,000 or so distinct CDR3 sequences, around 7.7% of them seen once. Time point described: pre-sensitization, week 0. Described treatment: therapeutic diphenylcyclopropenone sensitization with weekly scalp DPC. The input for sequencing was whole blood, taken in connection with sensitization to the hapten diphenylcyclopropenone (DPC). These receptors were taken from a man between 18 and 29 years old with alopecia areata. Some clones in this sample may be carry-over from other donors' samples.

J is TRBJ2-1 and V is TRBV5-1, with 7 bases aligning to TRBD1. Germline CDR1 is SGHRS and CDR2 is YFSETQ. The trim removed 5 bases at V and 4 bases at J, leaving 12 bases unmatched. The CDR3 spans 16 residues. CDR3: CASSFDPGQPYNEQFF. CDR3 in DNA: TGCGCCAGCAGTTTCGATCCGGGACAGCCGTACAATGAGCAGTTCTTC.

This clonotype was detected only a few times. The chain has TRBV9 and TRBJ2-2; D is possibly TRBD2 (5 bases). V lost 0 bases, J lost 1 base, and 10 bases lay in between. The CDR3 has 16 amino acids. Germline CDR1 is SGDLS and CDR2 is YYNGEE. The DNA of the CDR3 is TGTGCCAGCAGCGTAGCTCCCGGGGAGAACACCGGGGAGCTGTTTTTT. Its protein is CASSVAPGENTGELFF.

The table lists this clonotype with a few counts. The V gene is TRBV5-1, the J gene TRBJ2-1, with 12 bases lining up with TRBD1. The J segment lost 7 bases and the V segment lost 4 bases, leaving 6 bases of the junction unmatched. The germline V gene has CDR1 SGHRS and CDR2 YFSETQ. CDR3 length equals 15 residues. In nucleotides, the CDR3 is TGCGCCAGCAGCCCGGGGACAGGGGGCGAGAATGAGCAGTTCTTC. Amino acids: CASSPGTGGENEQFF.

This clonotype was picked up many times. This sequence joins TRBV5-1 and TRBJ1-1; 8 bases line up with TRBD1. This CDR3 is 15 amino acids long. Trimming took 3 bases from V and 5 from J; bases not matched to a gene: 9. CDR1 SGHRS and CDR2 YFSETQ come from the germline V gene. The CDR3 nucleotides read TGCGCCAGCAGCTCGAACACAGGGGGACAAACTGAAGCTTTCTTT. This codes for CASSSNTGGQTEAFF. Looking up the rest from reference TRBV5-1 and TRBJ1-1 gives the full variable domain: KAGVTQTPRYLIKTRGQQVTLSCSPISGHRSVSWYQQTPGQGLQFLFEYFSETQRNKGNFPGRFSGRQFSNSRSEMNVSTLELGDSALYLCASSSNTGGQTEAFFGQGTRLTVV.

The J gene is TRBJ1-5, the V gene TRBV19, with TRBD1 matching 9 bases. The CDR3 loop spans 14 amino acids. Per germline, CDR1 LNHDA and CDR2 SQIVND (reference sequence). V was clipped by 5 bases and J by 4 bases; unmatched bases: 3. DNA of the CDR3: TGTGCCAGTAGTTGGGACAGGGAGAATCAGCCCCAGCATTTT. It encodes CASSWDRENQPQHF.

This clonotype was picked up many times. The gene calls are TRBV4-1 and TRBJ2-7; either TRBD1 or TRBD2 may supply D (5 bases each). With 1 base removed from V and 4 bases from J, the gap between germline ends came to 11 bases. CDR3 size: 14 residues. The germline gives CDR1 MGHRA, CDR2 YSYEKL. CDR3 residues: CASSQAGRRYEQYF. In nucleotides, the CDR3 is TGCGCCAGCAGCCAAGCGGGACGGAGGTACGAGCAGTACTTC.

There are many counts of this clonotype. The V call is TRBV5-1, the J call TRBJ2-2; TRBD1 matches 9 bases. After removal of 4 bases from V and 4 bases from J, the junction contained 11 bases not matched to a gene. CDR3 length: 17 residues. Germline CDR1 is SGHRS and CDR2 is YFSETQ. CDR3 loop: CASSPYLGTGLTGELFF. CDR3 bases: TGCGCCAGCAGCCCGTACCTCGGGACAGGGCTCACCGGGGAGCTGTTTTTT.

CDR3 sequence (DNA): TGTGCCAGCAGCCATCTAGCGGGGGGGAAATCTAGCACAGATACGCAGTATTTT. Protein: CASSHLAGGKSSTDTQYF. The chain uses TRBV7-6 and TRBJ2-3; 12 bases match TRBD2. The CDR3 totals 18 residues. The germline gives CDR1 SGHVS, CDR2 FNYEAQ. Trimming cost V 5 bases and J 0 bases; bases outside gene matches: 9.

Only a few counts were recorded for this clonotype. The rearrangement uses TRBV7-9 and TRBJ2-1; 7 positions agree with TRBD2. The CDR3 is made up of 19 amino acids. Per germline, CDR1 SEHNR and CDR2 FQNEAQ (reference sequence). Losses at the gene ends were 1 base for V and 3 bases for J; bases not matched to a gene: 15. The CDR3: CASSLGLLGRGTNYNEQFF. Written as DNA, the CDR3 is TGTGCCAGCAGCTTAGGCCTCCTTGGGCGGGGGACCAACTACAATGAGCAGTTCTTC.

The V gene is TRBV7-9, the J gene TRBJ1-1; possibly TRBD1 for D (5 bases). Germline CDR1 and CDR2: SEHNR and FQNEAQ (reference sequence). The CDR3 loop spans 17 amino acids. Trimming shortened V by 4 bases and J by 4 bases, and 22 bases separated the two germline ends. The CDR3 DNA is TGTGCCAGCAGCTCGACGTCCGGACAAGCTCGGGGCACTGAAGCTTTCTTT. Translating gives CASSSTSGQARGTEAFF.

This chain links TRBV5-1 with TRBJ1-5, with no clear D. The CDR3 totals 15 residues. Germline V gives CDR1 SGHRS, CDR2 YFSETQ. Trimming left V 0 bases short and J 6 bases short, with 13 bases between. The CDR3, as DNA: TGCGCCAGCAGCTTGGAGGGAGGTGGAGGTCAGCCCCAGCATTTT. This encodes CASSLEGGGGQPQHF.

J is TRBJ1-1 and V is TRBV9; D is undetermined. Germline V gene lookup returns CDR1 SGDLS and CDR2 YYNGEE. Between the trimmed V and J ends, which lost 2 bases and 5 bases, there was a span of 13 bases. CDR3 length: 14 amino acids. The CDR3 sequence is CASSVFGVGTEAFF. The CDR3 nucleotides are TGTGCCAGCAGCGTTTTCGGGGTAGGGACTGAAGCTTTCTTT.

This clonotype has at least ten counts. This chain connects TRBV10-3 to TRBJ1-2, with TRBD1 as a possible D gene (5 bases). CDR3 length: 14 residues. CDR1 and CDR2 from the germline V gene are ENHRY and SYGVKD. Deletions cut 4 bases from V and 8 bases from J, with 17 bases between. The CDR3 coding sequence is TGTGCCATCAGTGCGCGGCAGGGAGGAGAGGGCTACACCTTC. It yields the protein CAISARQGGEGYTF.

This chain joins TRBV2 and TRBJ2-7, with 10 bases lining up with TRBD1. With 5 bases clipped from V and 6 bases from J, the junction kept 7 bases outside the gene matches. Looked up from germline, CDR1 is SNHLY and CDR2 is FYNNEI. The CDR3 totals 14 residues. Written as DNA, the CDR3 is TGTGCCAGCAGTCCGGGACAGGGGAGCATCGAGCAGTACGTC. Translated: CASSPGQGSIEQYV.

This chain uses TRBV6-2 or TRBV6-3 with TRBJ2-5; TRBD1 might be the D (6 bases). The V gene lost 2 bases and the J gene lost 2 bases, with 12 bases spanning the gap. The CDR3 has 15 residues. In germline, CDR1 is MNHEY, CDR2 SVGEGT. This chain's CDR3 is CASSYDRRPQETQYF. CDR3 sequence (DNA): TGTGCCAGCAGTTACGACAGGCGGCCACAAGAGACCCAGTACTTC.

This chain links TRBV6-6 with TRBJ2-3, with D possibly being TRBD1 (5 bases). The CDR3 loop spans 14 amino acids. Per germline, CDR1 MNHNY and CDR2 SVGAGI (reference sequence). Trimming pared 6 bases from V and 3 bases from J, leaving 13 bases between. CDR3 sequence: CASSFRQLTDTQYF. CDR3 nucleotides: TGTGCCAGCAGCTTTAGACAGCTAACAGATACGCAGTATTTT.

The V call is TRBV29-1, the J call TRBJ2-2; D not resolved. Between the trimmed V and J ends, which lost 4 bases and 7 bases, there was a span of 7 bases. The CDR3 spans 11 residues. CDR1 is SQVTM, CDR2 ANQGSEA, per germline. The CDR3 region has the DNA TGCAGCGTTGTGGGCAGCGGGGAGCTGTTTTTT. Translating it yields CSVVGSGELFF.

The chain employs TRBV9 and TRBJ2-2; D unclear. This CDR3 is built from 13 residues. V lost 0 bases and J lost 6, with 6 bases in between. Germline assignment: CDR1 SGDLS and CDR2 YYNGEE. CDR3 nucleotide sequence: TGTGCCAGCAGCGTAGTGGGCCCCGGGGAGCTGTTTTTT. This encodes CASSVVGPGELFF.

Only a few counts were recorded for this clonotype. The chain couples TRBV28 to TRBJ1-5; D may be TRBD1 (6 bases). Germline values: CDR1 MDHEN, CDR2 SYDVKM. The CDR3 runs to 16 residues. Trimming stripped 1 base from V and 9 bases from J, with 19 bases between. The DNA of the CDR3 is TGTGCCAGCAGTTTATTTCAAGGGACACCGGTAGGGCCCCAGCATTTT. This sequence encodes CASSLFQGTPVGPQHF.